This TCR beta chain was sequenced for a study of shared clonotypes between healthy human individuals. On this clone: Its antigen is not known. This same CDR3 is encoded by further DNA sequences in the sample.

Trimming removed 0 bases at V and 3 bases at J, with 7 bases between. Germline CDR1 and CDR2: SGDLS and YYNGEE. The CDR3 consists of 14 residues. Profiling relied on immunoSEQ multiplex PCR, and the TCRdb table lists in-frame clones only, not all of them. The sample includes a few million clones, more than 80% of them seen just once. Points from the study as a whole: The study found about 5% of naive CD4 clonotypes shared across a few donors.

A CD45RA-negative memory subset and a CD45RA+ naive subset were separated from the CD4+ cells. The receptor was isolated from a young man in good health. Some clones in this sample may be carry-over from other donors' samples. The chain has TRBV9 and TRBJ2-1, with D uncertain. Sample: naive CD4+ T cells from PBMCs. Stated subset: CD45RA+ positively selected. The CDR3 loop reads CASSVVDNYNEQFF. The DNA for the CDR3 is TGTGCCAGCAGCGTAGTCGACAACTACAATGAGCAGTTCTTC.